This T cell receptor beta chain was retrieved from a study of blood T cell repertoires in COVID-19. The CDR3 loop spans 14 amino acids. Germline values: CDR1 MNHEY, CDR2 SVGAGI. With V trimmed by 2 bases and J by 4 bases, 1 base remained unmatched. The data were produced by immunoSEQ multiplex PCR, yet TCRdb's version contains in-frame clones alone and is incomplete. The table records about 67,000 clones, around 85% of them present only once. The V gene is TRBV6-5, the J gene TRBJ2-7, with TRBD1 matching over 11 bases. Input material: peripheral blood. This TCR was recovered from a woman of 80 years or more with acute or convalescent COVID-19. The CDR3 spells CASSYGTGGYEQYF. The DNA for the CDR3 is TGTGCCAGCAGTTACGGGACAGGGGGGTACGAGCAGTACTTC.